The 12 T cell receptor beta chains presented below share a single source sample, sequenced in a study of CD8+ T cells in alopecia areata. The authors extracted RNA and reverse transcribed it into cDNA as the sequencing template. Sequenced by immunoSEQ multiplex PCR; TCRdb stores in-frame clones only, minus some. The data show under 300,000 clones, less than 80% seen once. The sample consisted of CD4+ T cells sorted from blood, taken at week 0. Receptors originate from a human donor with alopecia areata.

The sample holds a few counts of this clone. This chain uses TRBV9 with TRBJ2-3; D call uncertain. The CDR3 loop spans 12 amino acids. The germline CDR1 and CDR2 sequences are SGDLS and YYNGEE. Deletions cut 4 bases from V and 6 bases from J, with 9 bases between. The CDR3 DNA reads TGTGCCAGCAGCCTAACGCGGGATACGCAGTATTTT. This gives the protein CASSLTRDTQYF.

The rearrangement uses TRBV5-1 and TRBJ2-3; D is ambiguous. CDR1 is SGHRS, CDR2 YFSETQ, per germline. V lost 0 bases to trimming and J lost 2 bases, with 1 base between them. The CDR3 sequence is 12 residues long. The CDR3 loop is CASSLATDTQYF. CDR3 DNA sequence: TGCGCCAGCAGCTTGGCCACAGATACGCAGTATTTT.

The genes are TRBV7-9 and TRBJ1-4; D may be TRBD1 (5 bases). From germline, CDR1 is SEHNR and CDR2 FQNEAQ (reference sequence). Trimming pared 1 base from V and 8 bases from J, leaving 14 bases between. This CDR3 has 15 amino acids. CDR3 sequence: CASSLGGPTGEKLFF. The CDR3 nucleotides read TGTGCCAGCAGCTTAGGGGGCCCTACGGGGGAAAAACTGTTTTTT.

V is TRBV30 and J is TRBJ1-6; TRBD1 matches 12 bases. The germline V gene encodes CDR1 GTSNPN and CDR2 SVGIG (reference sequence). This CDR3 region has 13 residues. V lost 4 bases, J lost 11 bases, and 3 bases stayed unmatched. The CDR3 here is CAWTGTGGPPLHF. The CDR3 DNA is TGTGCCTGGACAGGGACAGGGGGCCCACCCCTCCACTTT.

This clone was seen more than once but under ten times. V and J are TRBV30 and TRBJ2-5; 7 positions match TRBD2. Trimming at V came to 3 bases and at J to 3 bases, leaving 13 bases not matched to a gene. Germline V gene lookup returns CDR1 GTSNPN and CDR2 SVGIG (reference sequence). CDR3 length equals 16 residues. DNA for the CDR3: TGTGCCTGGAGCGGTATATGGGGGGGGACCGAAGAGACCCAGTACTTC. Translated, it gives CAWSGIWGGTEETQYF.

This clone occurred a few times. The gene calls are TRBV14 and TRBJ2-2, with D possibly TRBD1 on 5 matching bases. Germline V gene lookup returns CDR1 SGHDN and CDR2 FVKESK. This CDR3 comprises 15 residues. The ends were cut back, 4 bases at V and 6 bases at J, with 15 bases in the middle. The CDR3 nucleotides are TGTGCCAGCAGCCCACGGCAAGGGGCCGCCGGGGAGCTGTTTTTT. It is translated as CASSPRQGAAGELFF.

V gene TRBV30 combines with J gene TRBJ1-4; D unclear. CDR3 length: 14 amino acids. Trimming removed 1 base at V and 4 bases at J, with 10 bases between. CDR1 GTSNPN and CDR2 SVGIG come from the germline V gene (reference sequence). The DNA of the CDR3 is TGTGCCTGGAGTGGAGGCGGAAATAATGAAAAACTGTTTTTT. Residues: CAWSGGGNNEKLFF.

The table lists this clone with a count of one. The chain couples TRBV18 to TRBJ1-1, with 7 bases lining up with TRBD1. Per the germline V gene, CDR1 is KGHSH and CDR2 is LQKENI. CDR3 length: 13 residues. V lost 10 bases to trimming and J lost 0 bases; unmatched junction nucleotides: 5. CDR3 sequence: CAIRTGLNTEAFF. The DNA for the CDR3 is TGTGCCATCCGGACAGGATTGAACACTGAAGCTTTCTTT. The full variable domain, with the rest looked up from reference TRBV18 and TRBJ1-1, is NAGVMQNPRHLVRRRGQEARLRCSPMKGHSHVYWYRQLPEEGLKFMVYLQKENIIDESGMPKERFSAEFPKEGPSILRIQQVVRGDSAAYFCAIRTGLNTEAFFGQGTRLTVV.

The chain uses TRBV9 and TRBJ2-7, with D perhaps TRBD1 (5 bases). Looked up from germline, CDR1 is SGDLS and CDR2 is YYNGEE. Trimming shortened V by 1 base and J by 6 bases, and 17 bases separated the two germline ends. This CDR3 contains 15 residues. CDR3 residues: CASSVSQGPQGEQYF. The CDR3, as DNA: TGTGCCAGCAGCGTAAGTCAGGGTCCACAAGGCGAGCAGTACTTC. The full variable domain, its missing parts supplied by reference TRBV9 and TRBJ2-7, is DSGVTQTPKHLITATGQRVTLRCSPRSGDLSVYWYQQSLDQGLQFLIQYYNGEERAKGNILERFSAQQFPDLHSELNLSSLELGDSALYFCASSVSQGPQGEQYFGPGTRLTVT.

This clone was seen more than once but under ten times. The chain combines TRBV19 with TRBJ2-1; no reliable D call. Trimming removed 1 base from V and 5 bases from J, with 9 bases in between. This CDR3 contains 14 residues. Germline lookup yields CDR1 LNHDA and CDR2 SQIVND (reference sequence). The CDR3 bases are TGTGCCAGTAGTATAGGATCCACCAACAATGAGCAGTTCTTC. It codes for CASSIGSTNNEQFF.

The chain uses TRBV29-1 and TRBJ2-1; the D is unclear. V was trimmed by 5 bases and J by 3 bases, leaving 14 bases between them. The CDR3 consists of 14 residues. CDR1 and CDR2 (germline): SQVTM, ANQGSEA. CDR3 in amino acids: CSVLFITVYNEQFF. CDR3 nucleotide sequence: TGCAGCGTTTTATTTATCACAGTCTACAATGAGCAGTTCTTC.

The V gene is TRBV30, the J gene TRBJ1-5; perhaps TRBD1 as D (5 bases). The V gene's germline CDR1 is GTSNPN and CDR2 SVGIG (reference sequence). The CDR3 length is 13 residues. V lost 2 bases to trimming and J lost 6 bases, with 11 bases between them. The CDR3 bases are TGTGCCTGGAGTCCCCGGGGGGGTCAGCCCCAGCATTTT. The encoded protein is CAWSPRGGQPQHF.